These 10 T cell receptor beta chains were sequenced from one sample in a study of blood T cell repertoires in COVID-19. Produced via immunoSEQ multiplex PCR; TCRdb's table is partial and in-frame only. The top ten hold 5.3% of the sample, which has 250,000 to 350,000 clones, 80% to 90% seen once. Sequencing used PBMCs or T cells enriched from blood (not recorded which). The receptors here all came from a woman aged 25 to 39 who had recovered from COVID-19.

This sequence joins TRBV5-1 and TRBJ1-3; D may be TRBD1 (6 bases). The V gene's germline CDR1 is SGHRS and CDR2 YFSETQ. V was clipped by 1 base and J by 0 bases, with 8 bases between them. This CDR3 comprises 15 residues. As DNA, the CDR3 is TGCGCCAGCAGCTTGCCAGGGGTCTCTGGAAACACCATATATTTT. As protein: CASSLPGVSGNTIYF.

In this sample, this clone turned up once. The CDR3: CASSITGGAFF. The CDR3 nucleotides are TGTGCCAGCAGTATTACAGGGGGAGCTTTCTTT. V usage is TRBV25-1 and J usage is TRBJ1-1, with TRBD1 identical over 8 bases. Germline trimming cut 5 bases from V and 10 bases from J; bases unmatched to any gene: 3. CDR1 and CDR2 from the germline V gene are MGHDK and SYGVNS. CDR3 length: 11 residues.

J is TRBJ1-4 and V is TRBV25-1; TRBD1 matches 8 bases. V lost 6 bases and J lost 11; bases outside the gene matches: 8. Per the germline V gene, CDR1 is MGHDK and CDR2 is SYGVNS. This CDR3 has 13 amino acids. As DNA, the CDR3 is TGTGCCAGCAGAAAACAGGGGGGTGGTAAACTGTTTTTT. Amino acids: CASRKQGGGKLFF.

The gene calls are TRBV5-1 and TRBJ2-1, with 9 bases lining up with TRBD2. The CDR3 contains 16 residues. Germline V gene lookup returns CDR1 SGHRS and CDR2 YFSETQ. The V and J ends lost 3 bases and 7 bases, in that order; junction bases with no gene match: 11. The CDR3 loop reads CASSYSLSGGINEQFF. The CDR3 DNA sequence: TGCGCCAGCAGCTACTCCCTTAGCGGGGGTATTAATGAGCAGTTCTTC.

The V gene is TRBV6-6, the J gene TRBJ2-1; D is undetermined. The germline gives CDR1 MNHNY, CDR2 SVGAGI (reference sequence). The CDR3 contains 17 residues. Trimming took off 5 bases at V and 0 bases at J, with 17 bases between the two ends. In DNA form, the CDR3 reads TGTGCCAGCAGTCCCATTCACAATTACATCTCCTACAATGAGCAGTTCTTC. Translation gives CASSPIHNYISYNEQFF.

The chain recombines TRBV2 with TRBJ2-3; 11 nucleotides agree with TRBD2. Germline assignment: CDR1 SNHLY and CDR2 FYNNEI. The length of the CDR3 is 13 residues. The V gene end was trimmed by 7 bases and the J gene end by 6 bases; junction bases not matched to a gene: 3. In nucleotides, the CDR3 is TGTGCCAGCAACCCTAGCGGGGGGGATACGCAGTATTTT. Encoded protein: CASNPSGGDTQYF.

This clone showed up just a few times. The chain recombines TRBV10-3 with TRBJ2-1, with 9 bases that match TRBD1. CDR1 and CDR2 (germline): ENHRY, SYGVKD. The CDR3 extends over 14 amino acids. The V and J ends lost 4 bases and 8 bases, in that order; junction bases with no gene match: 6. The CDR3 region is CAISAYTGGDEQFF. The CDR3 DNA follows: TGTGCCATCAGTGCCTATACAGGGGGCGATGAGCAGTTCTTC.

The chain combines TRBV11-2 with TRBJ2-7, with D maybe TRBD1 (6 bases). The V end lost 5 bases, the J end lost 0 bases, and 14 bases lay between the germline ends. The CDR3 length is 15 residues. CDR1 and CDR2 (germline): SGHAT, FQNNGV. DNA of the CDR3: TGTGCCAGCAGCAAGGGGACACGAAGCTCCTACGAGCAGTACTTC. Its protein is CASSKGTRSSYEQYF.

This chain uses TRBV7-8 with TRBJ1-2, with 8 positions matching TRBD1. The CDR3 spans 18 residues. CDR1 is SGHVS, CDR2 FQNEAQ, per germline. The ends lost 5 bases at V and 4 bases at J; junction bases unmatched: 18. The CDR3: CASSNRTGKTYSSYGYTF. The CDR3 nucleotides read TGTGCCAGCAGCAATCGGACAGGGAAGACCTACTCATCCTATGGCTACACCTTC.

The chain employs TRBV15 and TRBJ1-3, with D maybe TRBD1 (5 bases). This CDR3 has 18 amino acids. The germline V gene has CDR1 LNHNV and CDR2 YYDKDF (reference sequence). V was pared by 3 bases and J by 0 bases, with 18 bases between. The CDR3 region is CATSRNTIRASSGNTIYF. The DNA of the CDR3 is TGTGCCACCAGCAGGAATACGATCAGGGCAAGCTCTGGAAACACCATATATTTT.